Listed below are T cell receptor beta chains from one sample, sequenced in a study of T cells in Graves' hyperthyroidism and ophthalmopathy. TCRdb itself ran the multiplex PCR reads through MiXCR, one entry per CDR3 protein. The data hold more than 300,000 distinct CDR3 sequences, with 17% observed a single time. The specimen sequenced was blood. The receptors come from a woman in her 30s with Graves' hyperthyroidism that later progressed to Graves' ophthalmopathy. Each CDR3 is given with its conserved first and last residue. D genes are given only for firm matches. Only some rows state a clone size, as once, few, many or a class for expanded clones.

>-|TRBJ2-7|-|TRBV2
TGTGCCAGCAGTGAAGGAGGGGCCATCCACGAGCAGTACTTC
CASSEGGAIHEQYF
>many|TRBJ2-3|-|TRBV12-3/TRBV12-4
TGTGCCAGCAGTTTACAGATCACTAGCACAGATACGCAGTATTTT
CASSLQITSTDTQYF
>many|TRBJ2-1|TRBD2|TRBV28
TGTGCCAGCAGATCCGGGACTAGCGGAGGATGGGATGAGCAGTTCTTC
CASRSGTSGGWDEQFF
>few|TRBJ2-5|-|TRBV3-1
TGTGCCAGCAGCCCCCTCAATGGGAATACCCAAGAGACCCAGTACTTC
CASSPLNGNTQETQYF
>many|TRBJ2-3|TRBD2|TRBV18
TGTGCCAGCTCACCACTGTCTTCTAGCGGGAGCACAGATACGCAGTATTTT
CASSPLSSSGSTDTQYF
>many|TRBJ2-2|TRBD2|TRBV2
TGTGCCAGCAGTGAAGACATACTAGCGGGAGCCGGGGAGCTGTTTTTT
CASSEDILAGAGELFF
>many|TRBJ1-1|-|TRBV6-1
TGTGCCAGCAGTACCCGGAGGGGAGGAGATACCAACACTGAAGCTTTCTTT
CASSTRRGGDTNTEAFF
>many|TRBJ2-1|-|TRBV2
TGTGCCTGCTCGCAGGGCAGAGGACCTCTTTGGCACTACAATGAGCAGTTCTTC
CACSQGRGPLWHYNEQFF
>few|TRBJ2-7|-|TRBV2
TGTGCCAGCAGTGGCCAAGCCCGGAGGCAGTACTTC
CASSGQARRQYF
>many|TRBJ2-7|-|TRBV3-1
TGTGCCAGCAGCCAGTCCGATTACGAGCAGTACTTC
CASSQSDYEQYF
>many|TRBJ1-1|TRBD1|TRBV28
TGTGCCAGCAGTTCCCGGACAGGGGGAGAAGCTTTCTTT
CASSSRTGGEAFF
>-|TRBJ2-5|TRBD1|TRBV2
TGTGCCAGCAGTGCCCCCGGCGGGACAGGTCAAGAGACCCAGTACTTC
CASSAPGGTGQETQYF
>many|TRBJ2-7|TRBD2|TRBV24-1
TGTGCCACCAGTGACTCGGGACTAGCGGGAGCGGGGGAGCAGTACTTC
CATSDSGLAGAGEQYF
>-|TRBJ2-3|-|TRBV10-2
TGCGCCAGCAGTGAAGGAACCCATACGCAGTATTTT
CASSEGTHTQYF
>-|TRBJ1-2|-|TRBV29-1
TGCAGCGTTGAAGATGGAAGGCGACCTAACTATGGCTACACCTTC
CSVEDGRRPNYGYTF
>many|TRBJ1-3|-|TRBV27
TGTGCCAGCAGTTTTCGGGGCTCCTCTGGAAACACCATATATTTT
CASSFRGSSGNTIYF
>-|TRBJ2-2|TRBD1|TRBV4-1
TGCGCCAGCAGCCACCGGACAGGGATTTACACCGGGGAGCTGTTTTTT
CASSHRTGIYTGELFF
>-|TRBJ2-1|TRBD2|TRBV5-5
TGTGCCAGCGAGGCGGGAGGGCCGAGGGAGCAGTTCTTC
CASEAGGPREQFF
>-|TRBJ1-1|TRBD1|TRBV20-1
TGCAGTGCGCGGACAGGGGGCGACACTGAAGCTTTCTTT
CSARTGGDTEAFF
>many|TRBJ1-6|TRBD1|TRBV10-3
TGTGCCATCAGTGGACAGGGGGACCCTCGGAATTCACCCCTCCACTTT
CAISGQGDPRNSPLHF
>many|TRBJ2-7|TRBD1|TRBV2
TGTGCCAGCAGTGTGTCTACCACAGGGGACCTCTCCTACGAGCAGTACTTC
CASSVSTTGDLSYEQYF
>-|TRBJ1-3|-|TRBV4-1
TGCGCCAGCAGCCAAGAAATTCGGTCTGGAAACACCATATATTTT
CASSQEIRSGNTIYF
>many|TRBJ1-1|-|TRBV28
TGTGCCAGCAGCGGGCCCACTGAAGCTTTCTTT
CASSGPTEAFF
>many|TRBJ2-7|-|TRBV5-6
TGTGCCAGCAGCTTGGGGAGAAGCTCCTACGAGCAGTACTTC
CASSLGRSSYEQYF
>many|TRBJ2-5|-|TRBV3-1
TGTGCCAGCAGCCATTTCTTACTGGGGACACTCCAACAAGAGACCCAGTACTTC
CASSHFLLGTLQQETQYF
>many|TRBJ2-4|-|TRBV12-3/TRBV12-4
TGTGCCAGCAGCACGGAGGGGGCCCAAAACATTCAGTACTTC
CASSTEGAQNIQYF
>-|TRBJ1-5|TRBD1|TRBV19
TGTGCCAGTAGTACAACCTGGACAGGTGGCGGTCAGCCCCAGCATTTT
CASSTTWTGGGQPQHF
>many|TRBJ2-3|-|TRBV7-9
TGTGCCAGCAGCTCGTACCAGGGGTTAGTGGCAGATACGCAGTATTTT
CASSSYQGLVADTQYF
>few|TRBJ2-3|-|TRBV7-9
TGTGCCAGCAGCTTTGCGGTGCCAGATACGCAGTATTTT
CASSFAVPDTQYF
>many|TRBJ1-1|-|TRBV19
TGTGCCAGTAGTATATATCTGGAAGGAGCCACTGAAGCTTTCTTT
CASSIYLEGATEAFF
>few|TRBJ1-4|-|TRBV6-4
TGTGCCAGCAGTGACGGGCGGGAAGGGGCTGAAAAACTGTTTTTT
CASSDGREGAEKLFF
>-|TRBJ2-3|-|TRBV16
TGTGCCAGCAGCCAGTTTACCGGGAGAGTAGCAGATACGCAGTATTTT
CASSQFTGRVADTQYF
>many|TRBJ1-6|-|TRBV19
TGTGCCAGTAGTATTTCTTCGAATGCTGGATCACCCCTCCACTTT
CASSISSNAGSPLHF
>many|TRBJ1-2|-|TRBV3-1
TGTGCCAGCAGCTACAGATCCTATGGCTACACCTTC
CASSYRSYGYTF
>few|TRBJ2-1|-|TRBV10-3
TGTGCCACCAGTGAGTCTCAGAACAATGAGCAGTTCTTC
CATSESQNNEQFF
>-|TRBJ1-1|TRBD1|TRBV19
TGTGCCAGTAGCACGACAGGGGAGAACACTGAAGCTTTCTTT
CASSTTGENTEAFF
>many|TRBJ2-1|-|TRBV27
TGTGCCAGCAGTGCCCCTAGCGCACCACTCAATGAGCAGTTCTTC
CASSAPSAPLNEQFF
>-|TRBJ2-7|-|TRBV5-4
TGTGCCAGCAGCTCTGGCGGAGGGGTGCCCTACGAGCAGTACTTC
CASSSGGGVPYEQYF
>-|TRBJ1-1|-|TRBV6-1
TGTGCCAGCAGTGAATCAGGGTGGGTCGGGGGCGGCACTGAAGCTTTCTTT
CASSESGWVGGGTEAFF
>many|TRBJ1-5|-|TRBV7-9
TGTGCCACCGGGACCGGGGATCAGCCCCAGCATTTT
CATGTGDQPQHF
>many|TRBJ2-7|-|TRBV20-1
TGCAGTGCTAAGGATGGAGAGACCGAGCAGTACTTC
CSAKDGETEQYF
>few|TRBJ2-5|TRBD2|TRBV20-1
TGCAGTGCTAGGATCCTAGCGGGAAAAGAGACCCAGTACTTC
CSARILAGKETQYF
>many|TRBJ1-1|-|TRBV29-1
TGCAGCGTTGATTTGGGAATCTCGGAAGCTTTCTTT
CSVDLGISEAFF